This T cell receptor (beta chain) originates from a study of early T cells in non-severe SARS-CoV-2 infection. Study-wide results and caveats: Missing private and CD4 specificities, VDJdb matching favored anti-spike CD8 responses.

The sample holds many counts of this clonotype. Its antigen is undetermined. CDR1 and CDR2 from the germline V gene are SGHTA and FQGTGA. The CDR3 spans 12 residues. V was cut by 4 bases and J by 7 bases, with 9 bases left in between. Researchers attached unique molecular identifiers to individual cDNA molecules. MiXCR, run by TCRdb on the 5' RACE reads, gives a single entry per CDR3 protein. This table holds 60,000 to 80,000 distinct CDR3 sequences, 12% found once. This clonotype was sampled from an adult who was a healthcare worker with PCR-confirmed SARS-CoV-2 infection or an uninfected control (not recorded which). What was sequenced was whole blood. This chain links TRBV7-3 with TRBJ2-3; TRBD2 is a possible D gene (6 bases). The CDR3 DNA sequence: TGTGCCAGCAGCTCCAGCGGGTATACGCAGTATTTT. It encodes CASSSSGYTQYF.